This is a list of T cell receptor beta chains from one sample in a study of blood T cell repertoires in COVID-19. Produced via immunoSEQ multiplex PCR; TCRdb's table is partial and in-frame only. The sample holds about 330,000 clones, roughly 86% seen once. Material: PBMCs or T cells enriched from blood (not recorded which). The receptor set was obtained from a woman in her twenties or thirties who had recovered from COVID-19. Both conserved end residues are trimmed from each CDR3. Clone size is not always given. Where it is, it says once, few, many or a class for expanded clones.

v_call	clone_size	j_call	cdr3_length	cdr3_aa
TRBV7-2	-	TRBJ2-1	15	ASSGGLAGGHSHEQF
TRBV3-1/TRBV3-2	-	TRBJ2-7	12	ASSHTGGSYEQY
TRBV2	-	TRBJ1-5	14	ASSVYRQGSNQPQH
TRBV6-5	-	TRBJ1-3	13	ASSYSEGSGNTIY
TRBV3-1/TRBV3-2	once	TRBJ1-1	11	ASSQDGALEAF
TRBV10-1	-	TRBJ1-1	10	ASGNADTEAF
TRBV6-5	once	TRBJ1-1	13	ASRISPGGRNEAF
TRBV19	-	TRBJ1-1	13	ASTPWTGGNTEAF
TRBV27	-	TRBJ2-3	12	ASSLTSGGDTQY
TRBV7-2	-	TRBJ1-2	11	ASRPKGGYGYT
TRBV18	-	TRBJ1-1	16	ASSPLPVVGRVETEAF
TRBV30	-	TRBJ1-3	11	AWSGGGGNTIY
TRBV3-1/TRBV3-2	-	TRBJ1-1	11	ASSRARGTEAF
TRBV6-1	-	TRBJ1-1	14	ASSVHRGLGYTEAF